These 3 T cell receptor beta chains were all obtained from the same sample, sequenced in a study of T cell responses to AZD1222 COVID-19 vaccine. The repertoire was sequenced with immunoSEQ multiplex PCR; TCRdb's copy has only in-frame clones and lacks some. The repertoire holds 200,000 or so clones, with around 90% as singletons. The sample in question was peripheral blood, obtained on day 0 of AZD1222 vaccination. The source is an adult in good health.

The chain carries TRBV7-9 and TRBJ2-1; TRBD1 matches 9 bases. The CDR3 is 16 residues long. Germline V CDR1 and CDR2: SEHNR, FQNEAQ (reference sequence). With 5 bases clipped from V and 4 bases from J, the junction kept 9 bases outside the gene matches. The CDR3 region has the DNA TGTGCCAGCAGCCGAGACGACAGGGGGATTTACAATGAGCAGTTCTTC. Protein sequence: CASSRDDRGIYNEQFF.

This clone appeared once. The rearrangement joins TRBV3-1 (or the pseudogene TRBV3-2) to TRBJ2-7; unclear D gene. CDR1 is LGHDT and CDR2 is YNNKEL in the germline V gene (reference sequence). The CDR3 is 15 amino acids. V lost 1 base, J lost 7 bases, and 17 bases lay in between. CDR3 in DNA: TGTGCCAGCAGCCAAGGCGGACGGGTGATAAGAGAGCAGTACTTC. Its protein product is CASSQGGRVIREQYF.

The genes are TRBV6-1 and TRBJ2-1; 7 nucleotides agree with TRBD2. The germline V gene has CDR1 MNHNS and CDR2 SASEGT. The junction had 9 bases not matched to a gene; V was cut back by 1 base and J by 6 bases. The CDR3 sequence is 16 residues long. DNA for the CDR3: TGTGCCAGCAGTGAAGGTACACGGGGGAGGGGCAATGAGCAGTTCTTC. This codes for CASSEGTRGRGNEQFF.